This T cell receptor beta chain was found in a study of blood T cell repertoires in COVID-19. Study-level information: PBMCs, B-cell-depleted T cells, or T cells were the source of the cDNA or gDNA that made up the material.

Assay used: immunoSEQ multiplex PCR; TCRdb lists only in-frame clones, some missing. The table has some 180,000 clones, roughly 80% seen once; the top ten hold approximately 11%. Seattle patients were enrolled while actively infected and followed longitudinally. The V gene lost 4 bases and the J gene lost 2 bases, with 9 bases spanning the gap. This CDR3 is built from 14 residues. CDR1 SGHTA and CDR2 FQGTGA come from the germline V gene. The sequence came from a woman in her thirties or forties with COVID-19, enrolled during active disease. The sequenced sample was peripheral blood. The rearrangement joins TRBV7-3 to TRBJ2-1; possible D gene TRBD2, 5 bases. The CDR3 coding sequence is TGTGCCAGCAGCTCCGCCGGGGCCTACAATGAGCAGTTCTTC. Its translation: CASSSAGAYNEQFF.